This is a list of T cell receptor beta chains from one sample in a study of post-analysis software for immune sequencing data. TCRdb independently ran MiXCR on the PCR reads; one entry per CDR3 protein. The table includes 820,000 or so distinct CDR3 sequences, approximately 53% detected once. Sequenced sample: blood. These receptors were taken from a girl aged 10 to 17 with multiple sclerosis. CDR3s include the opening cysteine and the closing phenylalanine or tryptophan. A D gene is named only where the DNA matches it firmly. The listing skips clone size in some rows; elsewhere it reads once, few, many or a size class.

d_gene: .; j_gene: TRBJ2-7; abundance: .; v_gene: TRBV18; CDR3nt: TGTGCCAGCTCCGGACAAGAAAAAGAGAGGAGCTCCTACGAGCAGTACTTC; CDR3aa: CASSGQEKERSSYEQYF
d_gene: .; j_gene: TRBJ2-3; abundance: .; v_gene: TRBV20-1; CDR3nt: TGCAGTGGCCTAGCTTTAGATACGCAGTATTTT; CDR3aa: CSGLALDTQYF
d_gene: .; j_gene: TRBJ2-4; abundance: .; v_gene: TRBV27; CDR3nt: TGTGCCAGCAGTTTGAATCAGGGGAGGAACATTCAGTACTTC; CDR3aa: CASSLNQGRNIQYF
d_gene: TRBD2; j_gene: TRBJ2-1; abundance: .; v_gene: TRBV7-3; CDR3nt: TGTGCCAGCAGCTCGGCTAGCGGCCCCTACAATGAGCAGTTCTTC; CDR3aa: CASSSASGPYNEQFF
d_gene: TRBD2; j_gene: TRBJ2-5; abundance: once; v_gene: TRBV6-1; CDR3nt: TGTGCCAGCAGCGGCAGCGGGGGGGTTCGGCAAGAGACCCAGTACTTC; CDR3aa: CASSGSGGVRQETQYF
d_gene: TRBD1; j_gene: TRBJ2-5; abundance: .; v_gene: TRBV19; CDR3nt: TGTGCCAGTAGTATGGGACAGGGGGCAGGGGAGCAGTACTTC; CDR3aa: CASSMGQGAGEQYF
d_gene: .; j_gene: TRBJ2-5; abundance: .; v_gene: TRBV15; CDR3nt: TGTGCCACCAGCACACAGAAAGAGACCCAGTACTTC; CDR3aa: CATSTQKETQYF
d_gene: .; j_gene: TRBJ1-1; abundance: .; v_gene: TRBV12-3/TRBV12-4; CDR3nt: TGTGCCAGCAGTTTTACGGGGCCCCACACTGAAGCTTTCTTT; CDR3aa: CASSFTGPHTEAFF
d_gene: TRBD1; j_gene: TRBJ2-7; abundance: .; v_gene: TRBV9; CDR3nt: TGTGCCAGCAGCCCCTCCCCCGGACAGGGTATGTACGAGCAGTACTTC; CDR3aa: CASSPSPGQGMYEQYF
d_gene: TRBD1; j_gene: TRBJ2-7; abundance: .; v_gene: TRBV20-1; CDR3nt: TGCAGTGCTAGGGCCCCAGGGGGCGGATACGAGCAGTACTTC; CDR3aa: CSARAPGGGYEQYF
d_gene: .; j_gene: TRBJ2-7; abundance: .; v_gene: TRBV3-1; CDR3nt: TGTGCCAGCAGCCAGCTAGCAGGGAAAGGCTACGAGCAGTACTTC; CDR3aa: CASSQLAGKGYEQYF
d_gene: .; j_gene: TRBJ2-7; abundance: .; v_gene: TRBV6-1; CDR3nt: TGTGCCACCGAAGGCAGTACCTACGAGCAGTACTTC; CDR3aa: CATEGSTYEQYF
d_gene: TRBD2; j_gene: TRBJ2-3; abundance: .; v_gene: TRBV29-1; CDR3nt: TGCAGCGTCGGCGGACTAGCGGGGGATAGCACAGATACGCAGTATTTT; CDR3aa: CSVGGLAGDSTDTQYF
d_gene: .; j_gene: TRBJ2-7; abundance: few; v_gene: TRBV20-1; CDR3nt: TGCAGTGCTAGTTGGGCAGGAACCTACGAGCAGTACTTC; CDR3aa: CSASWAGTYEQYF
d_gene: .; j_gene: TRBJ2-4; abundance: few; v_gene: TRBV27; CDR3nt: TGTGCCAGCAACCCGGGAGAGGGAGCCAAAAACATTCAGTACTTC; CDR3aa: CASNPGEGAKNIQYF
d_gene: .; j_gene: TRBJ2-7; abundance: .; v_gene: TRBV29-1; CDR3nt: TGCAGCGTCCGACAGTCCCCGGGCCACGAGCAGTACTTC; CDR3aa: CSVRQSPGHEQYF
d_gene: .; j_gene: TRBJ2-7; abundance: few; v_gene: TRBV9; CDR3nt: TGTGCCAGCAGCGTAGCCCCGAAGGGCTACGAGCAGTACTTC; CDR3aa: CASSVAPKGYEQYF
d_gene: TRBD2; j_gene: TRBJ2-7; abundance: .; v_gene: TRBV3-1; CDR3nt: TGTGCCAGCACCCTCGGTCTAGCGGGAGACTACGAGCAGTACTTC; CDR3aa: CASTLGLAGDYEQYF
d_gene: TRBD1; j_gene: TRBJ2-3; abundance: .; v_gene: TRBV3-1; CDR3nt: TGTGCCAGCAGCCAAGCGGGACAGCTCACAGATACGCAGTATTTT; CDR3aa: CASSQAGQLTDTQYF
d_gene: TRBD2; j_gene: TRBJ2-1; abundance: .; v_gene: TRBV7-9; CDR3nt: TGTGCCAGCAGCTCCCTAATAGCGGGGGTCCCGTCTTTCAATGAGCAGTTCTTC; CDR3aa: CASSSLIAGVPSFNEQFF
d_gene: .; j_gene: TRBJ2-1; abundance: .; v_gene: TRBV29-1; CDR3nt: TGCAGCGTGGGCGACGGGGACTACAATGAGCAGTTCTTC; CDR3aa: CSVGDGDYNEQFF
d_gene: TRBD1; j_gene: TRBJ2-7; abundance: few; v_gene: TRBV5-1; CDR3nt: TGCGCCAGCAGCTTGGCTCGGGACAGGGAAAACGAGCAGTACTTC; CDR3aa: CASSLARDRENEQYF
d_gene: .; j_gene: TRBJ2-7; abundance: .; v_gene: TRBV11-2; CDR3nt: TGTGCCAGCAGCTTGGAGAGGGTCTCCTACGAGCAGTACTTC; CDR3aa: CASSLERVSYEQYF
d_gene: TRBD2; j_gene: TRBJ2-7; abundance: .; v_gene: TRBV3-1; CDR3nt: TGTGCCAGCAGCCAAGGGGCTAGCGGGAGTCTACCCTACGAGCAGTACTTC; CDR3aa: CASSQGASGSLPYEQYF
d_gene: .; j_gene: TRBJ2-7; abundance: few; v_gene: TRBV10-3; CDR3nt: TGTGCCATCAGTGAGGATCACTCCTACGAGCAGTACTTC; CDR3aa: CAISEDHSYEQYF
d_gene: .; j_gene: TRBJ2-1; abundance: .; v_gene: TRBV12-3/TRBV12-4; CDR3nt: TGTGCCAGCAGTTTCGGAGCGGCCTACAATGAGCAGTTCTTC; CDR3aa: CASSFGAAYNEQFF
d_gene: TRBD2; j_gene: TRBJ2-7; abundance: .; v_gene: TRBV29-1; CDR3nt: TGCAGCGTTTCTAGCGGAAACTCCTACGAGCAGTACTTC; CDR3aa: CSVSSGNSYEQYF
d_gene: TRBD1; j_gene: TRBJ1-2; abundance: .; v_gene: TRBV20-1; CDR3nt: TGCAGTGCTAGCCGGACAGGGGGTTTGGAACATGGCTACACCTTC; CDR3aa: CSASRTGGLEHGYTF
d_gene: .; j_gene: TRBJ2-2; abundance: few; v_gene: TRBV15; CDR3nt: TGTGCCACCAGCAGAGATGAGAGTGCCGGGGAGCTGTTTTTT; CDR3aa: CATSRDESAGELFF
d_gene: .; j_gene: TRBJ1-2; abundance: few; v_gene: TRBV6-5; CDR3nt: TGTGCCAGCAGAACCAGGGAAACCTATGGCTACACCTTC; CDR3aa: CASRTRETYGYTF
d_gene: TRBD1; j_gene: TRBJ2-7; abundance: .; v_gene: TRBV12-3/TRBV12-4; CDR3nt: TGTGCCAGCAGTTGGGCCAGGGGGCCATACGAGCAGTACTTC; CDR3aa: CASSWARGPYEQYF
d_gene: TRBD1; j_gene: TRBJ1-2; abundance: .; v_gene: TRBV6-5; CDR3nt: TGTGCCAGCAGTTACTCGATGGGAGGACAGGGGGGTTACTATGGCTACACCTTC; CDR3aa: CASSYSMGGQGGYYGYTF
d_gene: .; j_gene: TRBJ2-7; abundance: few; v_gene: TRBV27; CDR3nt: TGTGCCAGCATTTCCACGAGACAGCCTCCCTACGAGCAGTACTTC; CDR3aa: CASISTRQPPYEQYF
d_gene: .; j_gene: TRBJ2-5; abundance: .; v_gene: TRBV6-6; CDR3nt: TGTGCCAGCAGTTACAGCGATTCGGGGGAGACCCAGTACTTC; CDR3aa: CASSYSDSGETQYF
d_gene: TRBD2; j_gene: TRBJ2-3; abundance: .; v_gene: TRBV12-3/TRBV12-4; CDR3nt: TGTACCAGCAGCCTAAGTGCTAGCGGGAGGAGGGATACGCAGTATTTT; CDR3aa: CTSSLSASGRRDTQYF
d_gene: .; j_gene: TRBJ2-5; abundance: .; v_gene: TRBV12-3/TRBV12-4; CDR3nt: TGTGCCAGCAGTCGCGGAGGGGGTCGGGAGACCCAGTACTTC; CDR3aa: CASSRGGGRETQYF
d_gene: .; j_gene: TRBJ1-2; abundance: .; v_gene: TRBV20-1; CDR3nt: TGCAGTGCGTGGGGATCTGGCTACACCTTC; CDR3aa: CSAWGSGYTF
d_gene: TRBD1; j_gene: TRBJ2-7; abundance: .; v_gene: TRBV11-2; CDR3nt: TGTGCCAGCAGCCCATGGGACAGGAGCTCCTACGAGCAGTACTTC; CDR3aa: CASSPWDRSSYEQYF
d_gene: .; j_gene: TRBJ1-2; abundance: .; v_gene: TRBV7-9; CDR3nt: TGTGCCAGCAGCTTATTACAAGGAGGGAACGGCTACACCTTC; CDR3aa: CASSLLQGGNGYTF
d_gene: .; j_gene: TRBJ2-7; abundance: .; v_gene: TRBV9; CDR3nt: TGTGCCAGCAGCGTAGGGACTATTGGCTACGAGCAGTACTTC; CDR3aa: CASSVGTIGYEQYF
d_gene: .; j_gene: TRBJ2-7; abundance: .; v_gene: TRBV6-6; CDR3nt: TGTGCCACCAGGGAGGGCAGGGGGCACTACGAGCAGTACTTC; CDR3aa: CATREGRGHYEQYF
d_gene: .; j_gene: TRBJ2-7; abundance: .; v_gene: TRBV6-5; CDR3nt: TGTGCCAGCCGCACGGTCGGTAAGAGCTCCTACGAGCAGTACTTC; CDR3aa: CASRTVGKSSYEQYF
d_gene: TRBD2; j_gene: TRBJ2-7; abundance: few; v_gene: TRBV12-3/TRBV12-4; CDR3nt: TGTGCCAGCAGTTTAGGGACTAGTTTCCCCTACGAGCAGTACTTC; CDR3aa: CASSLGTSFPYEQYF
d_gene: .; j_gene: TRBJ1-2; abundance: .; v_gene: TRBV20-1; CDR3nt: TGCAGTGCTAGAGATAACCTTTGGGACTATGGCTACACCTTC; CDR3aa: CSARDNLWDYGYTF
d_gene: .; j_gene: TRBJ2-1; abundance: few; v_gene: TRBV24-1; CDR3nt: TGTGCCACCAGTGGGAGGGACTCGAGCTCCTACAATGAGCAGTTCTTC; CDR3aa: CATSGRDSSSYNEQFF
d_gene: .; j_gene: TRBJ2-1; abundance: .; v_gene: TRBV29-1; CDR3nt: TGCAGCGTTGAGTCGGGGCCCCTGGGGAATGAGCAGTTCTTC; CDR3aa: CSVESGPLGNEQFF
d_gene: .; j_gene: TRBJ2-5; abundance: few; v_gene: TRBV5-6; CDR3nt: TGTGCCAGCAGCTTGTCTAGCGACCAAGAGACCCAGTACTTC; CDR3aa: CASSLSSDQETQYF
d_gene: TRBD1; j_gene: TRBJ2-5; abundance: few; v_gene: TRBV5-1; CDR3nt: TGCGCCAGCAGCTTGGCCGCAGGGGGCATGGAGACCCAGTACTTC; CDR3aa: CASSLAAGGMETQYF
d_gene: .; j_gene: TRBJ1-5; abundance: .; v_gene: TRBV4-1; CDR3nt: TGCGCCAGCAGCCGGGTGACACATAGCAATCAGCCCCAGCATTTT; CDR3aa: CASSRVTHSNQPQHF
d_gene: .; j_gene: TRBJ2-1; abundance: .; v_gene: TRBV15; CDR3nt: TGTGCCACCAGCCCGTCCTCCTACAATGAGCAGTTCTTC; CDR3aa: CATSPSSYNEQFF
d_gene: TRBD2; j_gene: TRBJ2-5; abundance: .; v_gene: TRBV6-1; CDR3nt: TGTGCCAGCACCGAACAGCTAGCGGGAGTAGAGGAGACCCAGTACTTC; CDR3aa: CASTEQLAGVEETQYF